This is a list of T cell receptor beta chains from one sample in a study of vaccination effects on CD4 cells after COVID-19. No antigen has been assigned to these receptors. The table came from immunoSEQ multiplex PCR; TCRdb's copy has only in-frame clones and leaves some out. Altogether 50,000 to 75,000 clones are present, more than 80% being singletons, with the ten largest covering about 2.4%. The specimen was CD4+ T cells from PBMCs cultured with HCoV-229E spike peptides, collected before COVID-19 vaccination. These receptors originate from a human donor who received a COVID-19 vaccine. Each CDR3 is given without its conserved first and last residue.

J,V,CDR3
TRBJ2-3,TRBV30,AWSGGLSTDTQY
TRBJ1-1,TRBV29-1,SVEDRDSQLVAF
TRBJ2-3,TRBV7-8,ASSLADSGGPSTDTQY
TRBJ2-3,TRBV5-1,ASSSHTVGDTQY
TRBJ1-2,TRBV9,ASSVVPTNDRGANYGYT
TRBJ2-5,TRBV19,ASSMGRIQETQY
TRBJ1-3,TRBV7-2,ASSSGTGPRSGNTIY
TRBJ1-5,TRBV6-5,ASSYPTSGGNQPQH
TRBJ2-2,TRBV27,ASSLRSPRGRGGELF
TRBJ2-5,TRBV4-1,ASSQERGGYQETQY
TRBJ2-1,TRBV3-1/TRBV3-2,ASSQVDGWGLAGTYGEQF
TRBJ1-1,TRBV18,ASSLSITTEAF
TRBJ2-3,TRBV3-1/TRBV3-2,ASSRGGSTDTQY
TRBJ2-4,TRBV6-5,ASSSTGLAKNIQY
TRBJ1-4,TRBV24-1,ATSDPKPGENEKLF
TRBJ1-2,TRBV29-1,SVLRDRNNYGYT
TRBJ2-1,TRBV29-1,SVEPAGKRLDNEQF
TRBJ1-1,TRBV7-2,ASSFHRENTEAF
TRBJ2-5,TRBV19,ASSKNVGGGTGDRKETQY
TRBJ1-1,TRBV9,ASSGGPRTDSNTEAF
TRBJ1-2,TRBV30,AWIKTGNGYT
TRBJ2-2,TRBV18,ASSTSRGGTNTGELF
TRBJ2-5,TRBV7-2,ASSFSGGQETQY
TRBJ2-2,TRBV18,ASSLTGTLGSGELF